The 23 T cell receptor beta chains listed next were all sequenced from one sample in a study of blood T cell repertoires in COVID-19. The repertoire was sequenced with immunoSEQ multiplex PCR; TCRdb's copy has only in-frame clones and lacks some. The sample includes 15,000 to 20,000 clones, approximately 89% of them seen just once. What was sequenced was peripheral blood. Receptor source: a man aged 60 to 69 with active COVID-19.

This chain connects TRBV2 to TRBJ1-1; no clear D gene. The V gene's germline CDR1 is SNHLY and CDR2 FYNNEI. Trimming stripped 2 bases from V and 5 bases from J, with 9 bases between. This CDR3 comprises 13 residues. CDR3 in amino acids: CASSEQVRTEAFF. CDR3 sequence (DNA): TGTGCCAGCAGTGAACAGGTTAGAACTGAAGCTTTCTTT.

CDR3 in amino acids: CASSRSGVYEQYF. In DNA form, the CDR3 reads TGTGCCAGCAGCCGGAGCGGGGTGTACGAGCAGTACTTC. The chain combines TRBV5-4 with TRBJ2-7; 7 bases match TRBD2. The V and J ends lost 4 bases and 4 bases, in that order; junction bases with no gene match: 5. Germline V gene lookup returns CDR1 SGHNT and CDR2 YYREEE (reference sequence). The CDR3 runs to 13 residues.

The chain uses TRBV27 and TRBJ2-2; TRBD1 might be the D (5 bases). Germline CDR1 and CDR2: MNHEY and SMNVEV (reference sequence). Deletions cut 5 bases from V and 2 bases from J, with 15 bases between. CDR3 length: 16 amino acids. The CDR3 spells CASSPPTVINTGELFF. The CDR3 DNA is TGTGCCAGCAGTCCCCCGACAGTGATAAACACCGGGGAGCTGTTTTTT.

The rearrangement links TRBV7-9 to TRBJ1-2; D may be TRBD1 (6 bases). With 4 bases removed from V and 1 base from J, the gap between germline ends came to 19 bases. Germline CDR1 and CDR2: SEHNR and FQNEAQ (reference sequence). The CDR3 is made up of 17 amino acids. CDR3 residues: CASSSKLRGTNNYGYTF. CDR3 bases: TGTGCCAGCAGCTCGAAATTGAGGGGGACGAATAACTATGGCTACACCTTC. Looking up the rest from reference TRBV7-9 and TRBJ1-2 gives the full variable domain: DTGVSQNPRHKITKRGQNVTFRCDPISEHNRLYWYRQTLGQGPEFLTYFQNEAQLEKSRLLSDRFSAERPKGSFSTLEIQRTEQGDSAMYLCASSSKLRGTNNYGYTFGSGTRLTVV.

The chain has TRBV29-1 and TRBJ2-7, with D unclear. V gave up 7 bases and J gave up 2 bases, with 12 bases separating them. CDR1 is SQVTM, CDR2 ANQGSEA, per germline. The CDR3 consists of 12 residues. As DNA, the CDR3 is TGCAGCGCCCGGTATCCCCCCTACGAGCAGTACTTC. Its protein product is CSARYPPYEQYF.

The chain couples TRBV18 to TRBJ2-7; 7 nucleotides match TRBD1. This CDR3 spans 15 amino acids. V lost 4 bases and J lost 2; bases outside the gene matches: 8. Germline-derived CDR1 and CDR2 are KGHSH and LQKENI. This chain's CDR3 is CASSRTGTAPYEQYF. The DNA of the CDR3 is TGTGCCAGCTCACGAACCGGGACAGCCCCCTACGAGCAGTACTTC.

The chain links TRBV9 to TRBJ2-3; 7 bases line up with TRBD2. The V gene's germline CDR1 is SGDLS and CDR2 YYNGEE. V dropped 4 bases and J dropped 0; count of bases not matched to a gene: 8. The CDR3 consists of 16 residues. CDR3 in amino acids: CASSLLARGSTDTQYF. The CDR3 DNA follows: TGTGCCAGCAGCCTCCTGGCGCGGGGGAGCACAGATACGCAGTATTTT.

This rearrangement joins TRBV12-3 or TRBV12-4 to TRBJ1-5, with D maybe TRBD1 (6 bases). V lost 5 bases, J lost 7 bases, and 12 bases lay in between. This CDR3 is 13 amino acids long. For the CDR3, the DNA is TGTGCCAGCAGTAGGGACAAACAGCAGCCCCAGCATTTT. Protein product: CASSRDKQQPQHF.

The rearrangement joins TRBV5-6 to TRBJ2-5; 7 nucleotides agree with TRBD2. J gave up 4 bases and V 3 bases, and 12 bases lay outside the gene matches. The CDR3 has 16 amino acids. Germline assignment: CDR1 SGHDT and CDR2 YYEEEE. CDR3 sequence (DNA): TGTGCCAGCAGCTCGGGAGGCAGGGTCAAACGAGAGACCCAGTACTTC. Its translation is CASSSGGRVKRETQYF.

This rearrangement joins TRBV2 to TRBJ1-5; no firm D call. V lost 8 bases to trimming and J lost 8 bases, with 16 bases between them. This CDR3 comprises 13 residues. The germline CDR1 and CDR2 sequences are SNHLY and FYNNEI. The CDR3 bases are TGTGCCAGCGCGGGGAGGGTCCAGGAGCCCCAGCATTTT. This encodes CASAGRVQEPQHF.

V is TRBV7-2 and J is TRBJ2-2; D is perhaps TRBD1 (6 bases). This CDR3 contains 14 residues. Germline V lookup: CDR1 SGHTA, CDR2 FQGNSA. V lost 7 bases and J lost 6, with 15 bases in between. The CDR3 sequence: CASTRGGIPGELFF. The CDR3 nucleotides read TGTGCCAGCACCCGTGGGGGCATTCCCGGGGAGCTGTTTTTT.

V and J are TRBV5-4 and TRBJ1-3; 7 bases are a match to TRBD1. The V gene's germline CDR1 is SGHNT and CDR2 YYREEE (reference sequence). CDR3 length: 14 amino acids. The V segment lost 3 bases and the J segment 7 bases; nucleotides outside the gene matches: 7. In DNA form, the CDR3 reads TGTGCCAGCAGCTCAGGACAGGAGAAGAACACCATATATTTT. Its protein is CASSSGQEKNTIYF.

CDR3 in amino acids: CASTEQGHSKETQYF. CDR3 DNA sequence: TGTGCCAGCACCGAGCAGGGACATAGCAAAGAGACCCAGTACTTC. The rearrangement links TRBV2 to TRBJ2-5; D perhaps matches TRBD1 (6 bases). The CDR3 runs 15 residues. Trimming took 7 bases from V and 3 from J, leaving 18 bases between them. Germline lookup yields CDR1 SNHLY and CDR2 FYNNEI.

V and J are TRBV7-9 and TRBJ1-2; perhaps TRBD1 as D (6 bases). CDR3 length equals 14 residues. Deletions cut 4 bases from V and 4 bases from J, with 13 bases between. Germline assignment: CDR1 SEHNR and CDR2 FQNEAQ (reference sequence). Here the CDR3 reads CASSWMDRSYGYTF. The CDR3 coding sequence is TGTGCCAGCAGCTGGATGGACAGAAGCTATGGCTACACCTTC.

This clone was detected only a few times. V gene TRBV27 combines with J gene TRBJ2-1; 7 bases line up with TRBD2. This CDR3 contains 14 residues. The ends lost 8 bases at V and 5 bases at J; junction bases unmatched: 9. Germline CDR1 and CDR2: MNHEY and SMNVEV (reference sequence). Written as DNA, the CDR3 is TGTGCCAGCCTCATATCTCTAGCGGACAATGAGCAGTTCTTC. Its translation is CASLISLADNEQFF.

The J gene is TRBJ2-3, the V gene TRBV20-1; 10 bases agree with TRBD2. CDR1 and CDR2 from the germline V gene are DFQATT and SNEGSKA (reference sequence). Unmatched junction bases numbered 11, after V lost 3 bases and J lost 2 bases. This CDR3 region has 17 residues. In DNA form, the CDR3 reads TGCAGTGCTAGTGAAGTACGGACTAGCGGAATCACAGATACGCAGTATTTT. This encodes CSASEVRTSGITDTQYF.

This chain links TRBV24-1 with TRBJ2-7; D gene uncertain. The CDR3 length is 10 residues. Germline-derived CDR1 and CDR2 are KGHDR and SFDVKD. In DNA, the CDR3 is TGTCCCTCTACCCTGAGGGAGCAGTACTTC. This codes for CPSTLREQYF.

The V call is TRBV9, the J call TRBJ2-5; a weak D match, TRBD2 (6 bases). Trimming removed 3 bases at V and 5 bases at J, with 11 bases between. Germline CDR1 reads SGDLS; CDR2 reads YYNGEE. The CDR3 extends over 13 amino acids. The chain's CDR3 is CASSALGRETQYF. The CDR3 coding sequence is TGTGCCAGCAGCGCGCTGGGGAGGGAGACCCAGTACTTC.

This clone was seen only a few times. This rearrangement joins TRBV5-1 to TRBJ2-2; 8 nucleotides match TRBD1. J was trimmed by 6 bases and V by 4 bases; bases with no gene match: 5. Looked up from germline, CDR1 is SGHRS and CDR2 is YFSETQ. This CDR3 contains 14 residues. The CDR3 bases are TGCGCCAGCAGCCCCGGGACAGGCCCCGGGGAGCTGTTTTTT. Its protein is CASSPGTGPGELFF.

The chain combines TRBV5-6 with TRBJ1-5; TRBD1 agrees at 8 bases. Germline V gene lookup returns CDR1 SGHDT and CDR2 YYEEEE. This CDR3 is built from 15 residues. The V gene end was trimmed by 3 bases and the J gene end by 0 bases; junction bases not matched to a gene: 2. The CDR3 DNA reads TGTGCCAGCAGCTCGACAGGGGATAGCAATCAGCCCCAGCATTTT. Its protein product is CASSSTGDSNQPQHF.

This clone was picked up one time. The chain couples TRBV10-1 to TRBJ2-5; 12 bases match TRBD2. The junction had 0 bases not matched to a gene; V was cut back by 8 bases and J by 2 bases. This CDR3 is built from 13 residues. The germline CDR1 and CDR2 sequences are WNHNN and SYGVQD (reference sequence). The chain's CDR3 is CASGTSGQETQYF. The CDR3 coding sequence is TGCGCCAGCGGGACTAGCGGGCAAGAGACCCAGTACTTC.

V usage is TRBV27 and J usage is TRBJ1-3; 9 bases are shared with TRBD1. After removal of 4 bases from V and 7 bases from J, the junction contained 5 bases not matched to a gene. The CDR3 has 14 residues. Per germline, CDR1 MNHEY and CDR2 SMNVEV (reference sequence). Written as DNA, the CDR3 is TGTGCCAGCAGTTATTCTGACAGGGGGAACACCATATATTTT. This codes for CASSYSDRGNTIYF.

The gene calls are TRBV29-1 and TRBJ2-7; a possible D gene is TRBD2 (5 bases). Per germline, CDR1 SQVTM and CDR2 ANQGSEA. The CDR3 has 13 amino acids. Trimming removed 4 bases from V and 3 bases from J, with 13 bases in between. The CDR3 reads CSVGRGIGYEQYF. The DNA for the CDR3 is TGCAGCGTTGGGAGAGGGATAGGCTACGAGCAGTACTTC.